A selection of T cell receptor beta chains follows, all from one sample in a study of T-cell reconstitution after alpha-beta-depleted transplantation in children. Each CDR3 protein gets one entry after TCRdb re-called the PCR reads with MiXCR. In the table there are 780,000 or so distinct CDR3 sequences, 16% of which are singletons. The specimen was PBMCs, mostly from graft donor cells, collected 360 days after TCRalphabeta/CD19-depleted stem cell transplant. The receptors come from a male patient aged 5 to 17 who had a stem cell transplant for acute lymphoblastic leukemia, so the T cells may come from the graft donor. Each CDR3 is given with its conserved first and last residue. D genes are given only for firm matches. Size values are once, few and many counts, or a class for expanded clones, and some rows have none.

>TRBD2|.|TRBJ2-7|TRBV6-5
TGTGCCAGCAGTTTACTAGCGGTGCAGCCCCCTTACGAGCAGTACTTC
CASSLLAVQPPYEQYF
>.|.|TRBJ2-5|TRBV9
TGTGCCAGCAGCGTATCGGGTTGGGGCGGAGAGACCCAGTACTTC
CASSVSGWGGETQYF
>TRBD2|few|TRBJ2-1|TRBV24-1
TGTGCCACCAGTGATTTGGGGAGGGCCGGCTCCTACAATGAGCAGTTCTTC
CATSDLGRAGSYNEQFF
>.|few|TRBJ2-1|TRBV18
TGTGCCAGCTCGCTAACGACTACTCAACAGGAAGGTCAGTTCTTC
CASSLTTTQQEGQFF
>.|.|TRBJ2-3|TRBV20-1
TGCAGTGCTAGAGCGGGACTCGGCACAGATACGCAGTATTTT
CSARAGLGTDTQYF
>TRBD2|.|TRBJ2-7|TRBV29-1
TGCAGCGCCCGGACTAGCGGGCAAAGCGAGCAGTACTTC
CSARTSGQSEQYF
>.|many|TRBJ2-1|TRBV5-1
TGCGCCAGCAGGGGGATCCGGGACAATGAGCAGTTCTTC
CASRGIRDNEQFF
>.|few|TRBJ2-3|TRBV7-7
TGTGCCAGCAGCCCAGGCCGCTATCACACAGATACGCAGTATTTT
CASSPGRYHTDTQYF
>TRBD2|few|TRBJ2-7|TRBV6-1
TGTGCCAGCATCCAAGGGCTAGCGGGAGGATACGAGCAGTACTTC
CASIQGLAGGYEQYF
>.|.|TRBJ1-1|TRBV29-1
TGCAGCGTTCCCCAGGCGGGGGCAAGGACTGAAGCTTTCTTT
CSVPQAGARTEAFF
>.|.|TRBJ2-1|TRBV12-3/TRBV12-4
TGTGCCAGCAGGCCTGGACAGTTTTTATACAATGAGCAGTTCTTC
CASRPGQFLYNEQFF
>TRBD2|few|TRBJ2-1|TRBV7-9
TGTGCCAGCAGCTCCGCCCCGCGGGGGTCCTACAATGAGCAGTTCTTC
CASSSAPRGSYNEQFF
>.|.|TRBJ1-5|TRBV5-6
TGTGCCAGCAGCCGACAGGCTCGGAATAGCAATCAGCCCCAGCATTTT
CASSRQARNSNQPQHF
>.|.|TRBJ2-3|TRBV24-1
TGTGCCACCAGTGATTTTGGAGATACGCAGTATTTT
CATSDFGDTQYF
>.|many|TRBJ2-7|TRBV6-5
TGTGCCAGCAGTTACTCGAGACAGAGCTCCTACGAGCAGTACTTC
CASSYSRQSSYEQYF
>TRBD2|few|TRBJ2-1|TRBV4-2
TGTGCCAGCAGCCAACTGACCCCGACTAGCGGGAGTTTACAGTTCTTC
CASSQLTPTSGSLQFF
>.|few|TRBJ1-2|TRBV29-1
TGCAGCGTTGAATGGGGGGCGCATGGCTACACCTTC
CSVEWGAHGYTF
>TRBD2|.|TRBJ2-7|TRBV6-2/TRBV6-3
TGTGCCAGCAGGGATCCGACTAGCGGGACCCTGGGGGACTACGAGCAGTACTTC
CASRDPTSGTLGDYEQYF
>.|.|TRBJ2-7|TRBV28
TGTGCCAGCAGTTTTAGGGGGGGAAGCTCCTACGAGCAGTACTTC
CASSFRGGSSYEQYF
>.|.|TRBJ2-3|TRBV2
TGTGCCAGCCAGAGGCCATTTACAGAAAGCACAGATACGCAGTATTTT
CASQRPFTESTDTQYF
>.|.|TRBJ2-1|TRBV11-1
TGTGCCAGCAGCTTAAAATATCTCGAGCAGTTCTTC
CASSLKYLEQFF
>TRBD2|.|TRBJ2-1|TRBV20-1
TGCAGTGCTAGATCACTAGCGGGGTCGAGCAATGAGCAGTTCTTC
CSARSLAGSSNEQFF
>TRBD1|.|TRBJ2-3|TRBV5-1
TGCGCCAGCAAGACAGGGTTCCCCACAGATACGCAGTATTTT
CASKTGFPTDTQYF
>.|.|TRBJ2-7|TRBV7-9
TGTGCCAGCAGGCCCGGGGCAACCTACGAGCAGTACTTC
CASRPGATYEQYF
>.|few|TRBJ2-5|TRBV7-2
TGTGCCAGCAGCTTAGCGAGGGCTTCCAATGGGGAGACCCAGTACTTC
CASSLARASNGETQYF
>.|many|TRBJ2-2|TRBV10-1
TGCGCCAGCAGTGAGGCGGTAACGAACACCGGGGAGCTGTTTTTT
CASSEAVTNTGELFF
>.|.|TRBJ1-1|TRBV24-1
TGTGCCACCAGTGATCCTGCAGAGAACACTGAAGCTTTCTTT
CATSDPAENTEAFF
>.|.|TRBJ2-5|TRBV2
TGTGCCAGCAGGGGCCGGGTGAAAGAGACCCAGTACTTC
CASRGRVKETQYF
>.|.|TRBJ1-5|TRBV25-1
TGTGCCACCGCAGGCCCGAATCAGCCCCAGCATTTC
CATAGPNQPQHF
>TRBD1|.|TRBJ1-4|TRBV11-1
TGTGCCAGCAGCTTTTTTGGGACAGGGGATGAAAAACTGTTTTTT
CASSFFGTGDEKLFF
>TRBD2|few|TRBJ2-1|TRBV5-1
TGCGCCAGCAGCGTTGGACTAGCGGGAGGTATGAATGAGCAGTTCTTC
CASSVGLAGGMNEQFF
>.|.|TRBJ1-2|TRBV5-1
TGCGCCAGCAGCCCCTTGGAGAATTCCTATGGCTACACCTTC
CASSPLENSYGYTF
>.|many|TRBJ2-7|TRBV7-2
TGTGCCAGCAGCCTACCCTGGCGGGGCACCTACGAGCAGTACTTC
CASSLPWRGTYEQYF
>.|few|TRBJ2-5|TRBV7-2
TGTGCCAGCAGCTTAGGACCCACCGGGCGATTAGGAGAGACCCAGTACTTC
CASSLGPTGRLGETQYF
>TRBD2|few|TRBJ2-7|TRBV7-8
TGTGCCAGCAGCTTATTACTAGCGGGCCCTATCGAGCAGTACTTC
CASSLLLAGPIEQYF
>TRBD2|.|TRBJ2-7|TRBV20-1
TGCAGTGCTAGAGGCCGAACCGGGACTAGCGGGGAAGGCAACTTC
CSARGRTGTSGEGNF
>.|.|TRBJ2-5|TRBV24-1
TGTGCCACCAGTGATAGCCAGCAAGAGACCCAGTACTTC
CATSDSQQETQYF
>TRBD2|.|TRBJ2-4|TRBV5-1
TGCGCCAGCTCGAGGACTAGCGGGAGGGCGGCCAAAAACATTCAGTACTTC
CASSRTSGRAAKNIQYF
>.|few|TRBJ1-1|TRBV15
TGTGCCACCAGCAGAGAACGAAGGGGCACTGAAGCTTTCTTT
CATSRERRGTEAFF
>.|few|TRBJ1-2|TRBV2
TGTGCCAGACCCAGAAACTTCGACCTGACAGTCTATGGCTACACCTTC
CARPRNFDLTVYGYTF
>.|few|TRBJ2-1|TRBV7-2
TGTGCCAGCAGCTTTTATACTTCCGATGAGCAGTTCTTC
CASSFYTSDEQFF
>.|few|TRBJ2-2|TRBV6-2/TRBV6-3
TGTGCCAGCAGCGATGACTATGACTTTACGAACACCGGGGAGCTGTTTTTT
CASSDDYDFTNTGELFF
>.|.|TRBJ2-2|TRBV29-1
TGCAGCGTTTCCCTAGTAGCCGGGGAGCTGTTTTTT
CSVSLVAGELFF
>.|many|TRBJ2-2|TRBV4-1
TGCGCCAGCAGCCAAGGTATTAGCGGCACCGGGGAGCTGTTTTTT
CASSQGISGTGELFF
>TRBD1|.|TRBJ2-1|TRBV5-1
TGCGCCAGCAGCTTGAGAAGGGGGCCTCTCGGGAATGAGCAGTTCTTC
CASSLRRGPLGNEQFF
>TRBD2|.|TRBJ2-2|TRBV5-6
TGTGCCAGCAGCATACTAGCGGAGGCGAACACCGGGGAGCTGTTTTTT
CASSILAEANTGELFF
>.|few|TRBJ2-7|TRBV21-1
TGTGCCAGCAGCAAATTTTATGAGAGGAGGGGAGTCCCCTACGAGCAGTACTTC
CASSKFYERRGVPYEQYF
>.|many|TRBJ2-1|TRBV5-1
TGCGCCAGCAGCTTGCCAGGGACCTACAATGAGCAGTTCTTC
CASSLPGTYNEQFF
>.|.|TRBJ2-1|TRBV7-9
TGTGCCAGCAGTTCAAGGTCAGCATTTGAGCAGTTCTTC
CASSSRSAFEQFF
>.|.|TRBJ2-7|TRBV2
TGTGCCAGCAGTGAAGGGCAAGCTGGGTTGAAGCAGTACTTC
CASSEGQAGLKQYF
>TRBD1|many|TRBJ2-7|TRBV12-3/TRBV12-4
TGTGCCAGCAGTTTCCACCCGACAGGGGTCTACGAGCAGTACTTC
CASSFHPTGVYEQYF
>TRBD1|.|TRBJ1-3|TRBV6-1
TGTGCCAGCAGTCGGGACAGGTCTGCGGGTTCGGGCTCTGGAAACACCATATATTTT
CASSRDRSAGSGSGNTIYF
>.|.|TRBJ2-1|TRBV29-1
TGCAGCGTTCGTCAGGGTAAGACGGTGGTCAATGAGCAGTTCTTC
CSVRQGKTVVNEQFF
>.|few|TRBJ1-5|TRBV10-2
TGCGCCAGCAGGGACAGCTATCAGCCCCAGCATTTT
CASRDSYQPQHF
>.|few|TRBJ1-1|TRBV25-1
TGTGCCAGCAGTGAATATAATGGGCTCTTGAACACTGAAGCTTTCTTT
CASSEYNGLLNTEAFF
>TRBD2|.|TRBJ2-7|TRBV14
TGTGCCAGCAGCCGGCTGGGACTAGCAGCTAACGAGCAGTACTTC
CASSRLGLAANEQYF
>.|.|TRBJ2-1|TRBV4-1
TGCGCCAGCAGCCAAGGGTTACGGGGCAACCAGAATGAGCAGTTCTTC
CASSQGLRGNQNEQFF
>.|.|TRBJ2-1|TRBV30
TGTGCCTGGAGTCTGGGCGCACCAAACAATAAGTTCTTC
CAWSLGAPNNKFF
>TRBD2|many|TRBJ2-1|TRBV29-1
TGCAGCGTTGAAGGCGGGAGGGGCTACAATGAGCAGTTCTTC
CSVEGGRGYNEQFF